This TCR beta chain was sequenced in a study of T cells in Graves' hyperthyroidism and ophthalmopathy. Study-wide background: Initial diagnosis, before any treatment, was when peripheral blood was collected. Overall study results and limits: Blood also carried most thyroid clonotypes expanded above 0.001.

In regard to this clonotype: Its antigen is unknown.

Amplified TCR beta CDR3 regions derived from RNA transcripts. HTBI primers were employed in a first-round RT-PCR of the TCR CDR3. MiXCR, applied by TCRdb to the multiplex PCR reads, yields one record per CDR3 protein. The repertoire consists of approximately 710,000 distinct CDR3 sequences, with 17% occurring once and the leading ten covering about 14%. Pregnant or lactating patients were excluded, as were those with uncontrolled infection or other autoimmune disease. Diagnoses were made from clinical symptoms, serum measures (thyroxine and TRAb), thyroid ultrasound and orbital computed tomography. The TCR was taken from a man in his fifties or sixties with Graves' hyperthyroidism. The material sequenced was blood.

CDR3 amino acids: CASSLTGGGGYTF. The CDR3 DNA follows: TGTGCCAGCAGCTTAACAGGGGGTGGTGGCTACACCTTC. The rearrangement uses TRBV7-9 and TRBJ1-2, with 8 bases aligning to TRBD1. J gave up 7 bases and V 2 bases, and 3 bases lay outside the gene matches. CDR3 size: 13 residues. The germline gives CDR1 SEHNR, CDR2 FQNEAQ (reference sequence).